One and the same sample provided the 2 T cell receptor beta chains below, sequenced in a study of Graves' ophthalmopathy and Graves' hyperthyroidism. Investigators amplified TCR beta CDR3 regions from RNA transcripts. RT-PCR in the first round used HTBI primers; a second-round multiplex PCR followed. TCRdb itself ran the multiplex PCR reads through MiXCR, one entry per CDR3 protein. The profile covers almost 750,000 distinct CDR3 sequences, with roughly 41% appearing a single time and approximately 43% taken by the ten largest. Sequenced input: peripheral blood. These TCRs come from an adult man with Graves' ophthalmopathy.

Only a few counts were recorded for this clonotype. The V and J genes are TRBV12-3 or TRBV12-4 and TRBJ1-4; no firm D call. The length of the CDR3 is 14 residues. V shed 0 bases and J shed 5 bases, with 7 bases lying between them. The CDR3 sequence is CASSLAHPNEKLFF. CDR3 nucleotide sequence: TGTGCCAGCAGTTTAGCCCATCCAAATGAAAAACTGTTTTTT.

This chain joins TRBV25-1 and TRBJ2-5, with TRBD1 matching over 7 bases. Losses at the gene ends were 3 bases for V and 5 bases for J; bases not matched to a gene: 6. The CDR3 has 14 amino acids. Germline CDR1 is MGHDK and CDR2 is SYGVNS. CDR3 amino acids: CASSDIQGLETQYF. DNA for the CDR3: TGTGCCAGCAGTGACATACAGGGGTTGGAGACCCAGTACTTC.